The source of this T cell receptor (beta chain) is a study of cytomegalovirus exposure and HLA in healthy donors (TCRdb year 2017). At the level of the whole study: An earlier analysis of some 550 of the donors reported approximately 290 Gb of sequence data and roughly 110 million unique TCR beta sequences from 190 million or so T cells. An early release covering 550 to 650 HLA-typed donors comprised roughly 300 gigabases of sequencing data and about 90 million unique TCR sequences. Among the 398 genotyped donors, approximately 81% belonged to the genetic ancestry cluster associated with self-reported Caucasian donors. The study aimed to test whether cataloging public T cell receptors could reveal signatures of past pathogen exposure. The study used immunosequencing to profile the T cell repertoires of under 700 subjects and linked those repertoires to cytomegalovirus serostatus. Besides the first cohort of under 700 subjects, a separate validation cohort made up of roughly 120 different subjects was used. High-throughput TCR immunosequencing, statistical association of individual TCRs with disease status, and machine learning were combined to predict cytomegalovirus infection status. In a later analysis, previously published TCR beta repertoires from more than 500 donors were re-analyzed and high-resolution HLA genotyping was added so that TCR occurrence patterns could be studied. The later analysis used no new phenotypic data to find candidate immune exposures, relying instead on TCR beta sequences and their occurrence across donors. An earlier analysis of 500 to 650 of the donors applied high-throughput TCR beta sequencing to assess whether each TCR beta V gene segment acted as functional or pseudogenic. Alongside the repertoire data, information on donor age, sex, ethnicity and CMV serostatus was compiled. Genome-wide SNP genotypes for about 65% of the roughly 670 donors were used in a later genetic analysis, which treated that subset as a discovery cohort. All discovery cohort repertoires had been generated using a single sequencing platform. Both class I and class II loci were covered by HLA typing, at four-digit resolution. Typing coverage varied by locus: roughly 620-640 donors for A, B, C, DRB1 and DQB1; approximately 520 for DQA1; around 610 for DPA1; more than 450 for DPB1. Four to six DR-DQ haplotypes were handled as single units for association and clustering, since linkage in the cohort was strong. Among roughly 400 genotyped donors of the cohort, an average of roughly 230,000 unique TCR beta nucleotide sequences was sequenced per donor, of which about 19% were non-productive. Overall results and qualifications from the work: Linkage disequilibrium might explain the correlated functional status among segregating V segments, but an unknown experimental factor could not be excluded. Roughly uniform sequencing depth across donors was assumed in presence/absence analyses, although this assumption may not hold. A later genetic analysis associated a missense DCLRE1C variant with V-gene and J-gene trimming of TCR beta chains, and an independent cohort replicated the association. At a false discovery rate of 0.05, a later analysis linked fewer than 20,000 TCR beta sequences to specific HLA alleles. The 87-base-pair reads could not distinguish some IMGT-functional V segments, including TRBV6-2 and TRBV6-3, so those segments were excluded. According to a later analysis, parvovirus B19, influenza, CMV and Epstein-Barr virus appeared linked to several top co-occurrence clusters. In a later analysis, TCR association rates were found to vary across HLA loci, with the most associated TCRs seen for DRB1 alleles and the fewest for HLA-C alleles. An earlier analysis of roughly 570 of the donors showed that most TCR beta V segments appeared in productive rearrangements either about 87% or about 30% of the time, which broadly matched IMGT annotations. A later genetic analysis reported fewer N-insertions in productive TCRs among donors in an Asian-associated ancestry cluster than the roughly 620-donor mean. Only TCR beta chains were sequenced in this cohort, and the absence of alpha or paired-chain data limited detectable features. A cluster of highly shared sequence variants was judged likely to be a technical artifact of the sequencing pipeline. Most CMV-associated TCR beta chains appeared to be HLA-restricted in a later analysis, and the HLA associations seemed to be driven largely by CMV exposure. A further reported finding was that TCR beta sequences accurately predicted the HLA-A and HLA-B alleles for most subjects in the first cohort. Immune exposure information for the cohort was limited to CMV serostatus. Because counts were too low, roughly 16 rarely observed V segments, including chromosome 9 orphons, were excluded from the earlier analysis of some 540 of the donors. While some public TCRs were present in many individuals, most TCR sequences turned up only very rarely across donors. The study listed 164 TCR beta chains as associated with cytomegalovirus. In vitro tests confirmed that three of the cytomegalovirus-associated TCR beta chains recognize cytomegalovirus antigens. Strong co-occurrence of HLA alleles, especially DR and DQ, made assigning TCR associations to individual alleles difficult. It was suggested by the authors that the approach could potentially be generalized to other disease states and immunological phenotypes. In a later analysis, HLA-associated TCR beta chains showed more clonal expansion and lower generation probabilities than non-associated chains that were equally common. The classifier was reported to diagnose cytomegalovirus status with high specificity and sensitivity in both the original cohort and the validation cohort. Because some donors lacked HLA typing at each locus, the association tests relied only on the typed subset.

The library was generated by the immunoSEQ multiplex PCR assay. For the multiplex PCR, a mixture combining 60 forward primers for TCR Vbeta segments and 13 reverse primers for TCR Jbeta segments was used. A multiplex PCR assay on genomic DNA amplified the CDR3 region of rearranged TCR beta genes. Amplified TCR beta libraries were sequenced as 87-base-pair reads on the Illumina HiSeq System. The original pipeline was this. A later analysis tallied roughly 76 million unique TCR beta chains across the approximately 670 repertoires, and some 10 million of those chains were shared by two or more donors. To remove PCR and sequencing errors, raw reads were error-corrected and collapsed into unique sequences using a nearest-neighbor algorithm that merged closely related sequences. CDR3 sequences were aligned to IMGT reference sequences to assign V, D and J gene segments. Each retained sequence needed at least a six-nucleotide match to both a V gene segment and a J gene segment. Rearrangements were called productive when the CDR3 lacked stop codons and stayed in frame with V and J; all others were non-productive. Following IMGT convention, CDR3 was defined as the stretch from the second conserved V-encoded cysteine to the conserved J-encoded phenylalanine. In an earlier analysis of more than 550 of the donors, sequences lacking an unambiguous match to a single V gene segment were excluded. An earlier analysis of about 590 of the donors classified V segments as functional when productive rearrangements were above 56.7% and as segregating when the standard deviation between donors was above 5%. To diagnose cytomegalovirus status from the catalog of TCR beta chain sequences, a statistical classification framework was built. In a later analysis, TCR nucleotide sequences were compared against IMGT/GENE-DB human TR gene sequences so that V and J genes could be assigned. Using the TCRdist pipeline, a later analysis assigned CDR3 sequences along with most-parsimonious VDJ recombination scenarios. A later analysis defined each TCR beta chain by its CDR3 amino acid sequence plus V-gene family, and excluded reads lacking a unique V-gene family. As a way to deal with suspected cross-contamination and a sequencing artifact, a later analysis dropped 450 to 600 nucleotide sequences that were highly shared and had low generation probability. For each public chain, a later analysis derived a clonal expansion index from normalized ranks of inferred template counts within each repertoire. In a later analysis, generation probabilities were computed with a VDJ recombination model fitted to out-of-frame rearrangements, and the resulting probabilities were checked against IGoR. Hypergeometric tests were used in a later analysis to score TCR-TCR, TCR-HLA and TCR-CMV co-occurrence, with a repertoire-size bias correction applied to the TCR pairs. To estimate false discovery rates, a later analysis permuted the HLA or CMV assignments 20 times. In a later analysis, co-occurring TCRs were grouped with DBSCAN, and TCRdist sequence similarity was added when clustering was performed within HLA-allele-positive subsets. Repertoires with fewer than 30,000 or more than 120,000 public chains were left out of co-occurrence clustering, as were a handful of repertoires with anomalous nucleotide sharing. TCRdb holds this immuneACCESS table with in-frame rearrangements only. Some clones are missing; in checked studies, unresolved V genes explain under half, and the rest has no known cause. The DNA was the basis for D and trimming; V, J and clone size are from that table. The sample table holds approximately 110,000 clones, of which about 73% were seen once. Around 3.9% of the sample comes from the top ten.

The cohort was made up of 666 healthy bone marrow donors. All cohort members were sampled while nominally healthy, although unrecorded immune exposures were likely present. The donor was CMV seronegative and was included in the group of a few hundred seronegative cohort members. A peripheral blood sample was collected from each donor, and TCR beta sequencing was performed on peripheral blood mononuclear cells. Genomic DNA extraction from the blood cell samples was performed with the Qiagen DNeasy Blood Extraction Kit. As regards this clone: Its specific antigen is unknown. Per-nucleotide qualities are absent, and no much larger clonotype sits a single base away.

From a lookup of the germline V gene, CDR1 and CDR2 are SGDLS and YYNGEE. For this chain, trimming is 4 bases at the V end and 2 bases at the J end, and the number of junction bases without a gene match is 2. From cysteine to phenylalanine, the CDR3 is 14 amino acids long. Only the CDR3 region is kept as DNA, spanning 42 bases read in frame from base 1. Input material: PBMCs. The chain links TRBV9 with TRBJ2-7, with 11 central nucleotides matching TRBD1. This TCR was sampled from a woman in her thirties or forties in good health and CMV-seronegative. The nucleotides are TGTGCCAGCAGCCCGGGACAGGGGGCCTACGAGCAGTACTTC. This translates into CASSPGQGAYEQYF.